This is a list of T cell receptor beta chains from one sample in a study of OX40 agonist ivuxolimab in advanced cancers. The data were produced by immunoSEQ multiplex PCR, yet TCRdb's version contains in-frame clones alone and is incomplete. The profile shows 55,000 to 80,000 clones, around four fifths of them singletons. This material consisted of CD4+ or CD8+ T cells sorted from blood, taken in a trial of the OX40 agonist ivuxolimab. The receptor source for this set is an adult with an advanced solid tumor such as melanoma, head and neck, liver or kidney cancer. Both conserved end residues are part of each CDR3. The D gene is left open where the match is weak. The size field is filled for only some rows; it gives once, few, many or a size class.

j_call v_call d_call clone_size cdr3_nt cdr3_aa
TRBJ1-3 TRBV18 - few TGTGCCAGCTCACCTCTAGCAGAAAACTCTGGAAACACCATATATTTT CASSPLAENSGNTIYF
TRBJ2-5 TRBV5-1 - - TGCGCCAGCAGCTGGGTCTTGGACCCCCAAGAGACCCAGTACTTC CASSWVLDPQETQYF
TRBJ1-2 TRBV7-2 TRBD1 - TGTGCCAGCAGCTCCCAAGTGGGGACAGGGGGCCGCCGCTATGGCTACACCTTC CASSSQVGTGGRRYGYTF
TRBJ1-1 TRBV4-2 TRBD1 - TGTGCCAGCAGCCAACCGGACAGGACGAACACTGAAGCTTTCTTT CASSQPDRTNTEAFF
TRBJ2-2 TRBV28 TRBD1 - TGTGCCAGCAGTCCTTGGACAGGGACTAACACCGGGGAGCTGTTTTTT CASSPWTGTNTGELFF
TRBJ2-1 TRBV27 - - TGTGTCAGCAGTTTTCCGGGCAATGAGCAGTTCTTC CVSSFPGNEQFF
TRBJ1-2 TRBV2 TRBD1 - TGTGCCATCCGGATTCTACCGGGACAGGGGGCGCTGGGCTATGGCTACACCTTC CAIRILPGQGALGYGYTF
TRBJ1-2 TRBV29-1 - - TGCAGCGTTGAGGTGGGAAATGGCTACACCTTC CSVEVGNGYTF
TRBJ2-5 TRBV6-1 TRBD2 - TGTGCCGGAAGCATAGCGGGAGGGCCTGAGACCCAGTACTTC CAGSIAGGPETQYF
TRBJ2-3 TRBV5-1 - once TGCGCCAGCAGCTTGGGCAGCTCAGATACGCAGTATTTT CASSLGSSDTQYF
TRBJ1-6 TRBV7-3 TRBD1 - TGTGCCAGCAGCTACAAGACAGGGGGCAATTCACCCCTCCACTTT CASSYKTGGNSPLHF